This T cell receptor (beta chain) was sequenced in a study of blood T cells in healthy people across ages (dated by TCRdb to the mid-2010s). Describing the broader study: In model experiments, template switching captured about one uniquely barcoded TCR beta cDNA molecule for every two T cells. Age-related changes in TCR beta repertoire diversity were measured in the study by deep sequencing normalized with unique cDNA molecular identifiers. The donors were divided into four age groups: young (average approximately 17 years), middle-aged (approximately 42), aged (approximately 62) and long-lived (roughly 82). To avoid experimental bias, donors of different ages were distributed randomly across sequencing lanes. Two additional independent replicas of 1 million unique cDNA reads from the same blood draw were analyzed for two donors (one aged 18 to 30 and one aged 80 or older). Points the paper makes about the study in general: Estimates of total diversity based on one million sequenced T cells were considered lower bounds and underestimates. Because donor CMV infection status was unknown, age-related changes in expanded clonotypes were potentially confounded. Compared with the aged group, the long-lived group had more naive CD4+ T cells, fewer expanded clones and increased TCR diversity, a pattern suggesting age selection. Observed TCR beta diversity per million T cells fell roughly linearly with age, and a significant reduction was already apparent by age about 43. Because profiling used bulk unsorted PBMCs, naive and antigen-experienced compartments could not be compared conclusively. Observed TCR beta diversity correlated strongly with the percentage of naive T cells measured by flow cytometry.

Concerning this clonotype: No antigen is known for it. No quality values exist for individual bases; no much larger clone is one base distant.

Library preparation employed 5' RACE. Sequenced using an Illumina HiSeq 2500. A second 7 to 11 cycle PCR used a sample-barcoded 5' primer and a J-beta primer mix. Each TCR beta cDNA molecule received a unique molecular identifier from a template-switch 5' adaptor carrying 12 random nucleotides. At least 2.5 million CDR3-containing paired-end reads were obtained from each sample. The Mint cDNA synthesis kit, primed by a TRBC-specific oligonucleotide, was used to synthesize first-strand cDNA from all RNA. Following uracil-DNA glycosylase treatment, a first 18-cycle PCR with universal primers M1SS and BC2_uni_R was performed on all cDNA. Under the source paper's analysis protocol: Normalization of each sample was performed by random selection of 1 million high-quality reads, each carrying a distinct molecular identifier. Reads sharing molecular identifiers were discarded rather than binned into consensus sequences. MiTCR, set to a Q25 quality threshold and the strictest error-elimination algorithm, was used for CDR3 identification, clonotype clustering and error correction. A nonparametric unseen species model with Euler transformation was used to estimate lower-bound total TCR beta diversity. TCRdb reworked the public reads: Q25 trimming with fastp, MiXCR clone assembly, productive beta chains retained. Rows matching on CDR3 protein sequence are summarized as one entry with the most common DNA and genes. The V and J calls follow TCRdb's processing rather than the paper's. In all, the sample holds around 1,100,000 distinct CDR3 sequences, and roughly two fifths of those were seen once. The ten largest clones capture about 12% of the sample.

Donors were under 40 systemically healthy Caucasian individuals from Russia aged roughly 6 to 90 years. Each donor gave 8 to 10 milliliters of peripheral blood, collected into EDTA-treated Vacutainer tubes. PBMCs were isolated by Ficoll-Paque density-gradient centrifugation, with at least 6 million obtained per sample. Trizol reagent was used to extract total RNA from PBMCs, with at least 6 micrograms per sample. For every donor, flow cytometry on a PBMC aliquot measured the percentage of naive CD45RAhigh/CD27high T cells. The TCR sequence derives from a man between 18 and 35 years old in good health. Input material: blood.

The CDR3 has the sequence CASSKLGVFSTDTQYF. Read as DNA, the sequence is TGTGCCAGCAGTAAGCTAGGGGTTTTTAGCACAGATACGCAGTATTTT. This chain is built from TRBV2 and TRBJ2-3; a tentative D match to TRBD1 spans 5 bases. Per the germline V gene, SNHLY is the CDR1 and FYNNEI is the CDR2. Trimming removed 5 bases from V and 0 bases from J, leaving 15 bases between the germline ends. The CDR3, cysteine through phenylalanine, is 16 amino acids long. Only CDR3 DNA remains: 48 bases, in frame from the first base.